Here is one T cell receptor beta chain with its context. This clonotype appeared many times. There is no known antigen for this receptor. Within one base of it there is no much larger clone, and no base qualities were kept. The sample originates from a study of CD8 T cells in ankylosing spondylitis (dated by TCRdb to the late 2010s). A note on the overall study: The study profiled T cell receptor beta repertoires in healthy donors and ankylosing spondylitis patients to find disease-linked TCR variants. The full study cohort was made up of about 24 ankylosing spondylitis patients and over 90 healthy donors. Samples of peripheral blood were taken, and for ankylosing spondylitis patients, synovial fluid was collected as well. What the authors observed across the whole study: According to the report, matched synovial fluid samples from ankylosing spondylitis patients were significantly enriched for the disease-linked clones. Blood from ankylosing spondylitis patients appeared to be characterized by a TCR beta motif composed of about eight highly homologous amino acid variants. Some of the motif variants had been reported before in the synovial fluid and blood of reactive arthritis patients, a finding that suggests common disease-initiation mechanisms. The disease-linked clones showed a CD8+ phenotype and occurred at relatively low frequencies in peripheral blood.

CDR1 and CDR2 (SGDLS, YYNGEE) derive from the germline V gene. The junction shows trimming of 4 bases on V and 0 bases on J, and the gene matches do not reach 7 bases of it. The CDR3, from cysteine to phenylalanine, totals 16 residues. The DNA shown is the 48-base CDR3, in frame from base 1. The instrument given in TCRdb is Illumina HiSeq 2500. Quantitative 5'-RACE with molecular barcodes was used to prepare TCR beta libraries. In the source study's methods: A new computational method, built on a probabilistic model of VDJ rearrangement, was used to identify disease-linked TCR variants. TCRdb trimmed the raw reads at Q25, called clones with MiXCR and kept productive beta chains. Each entry merges the rows of one CDR3 protein and shows their most common DNA and genes. TCRdb's processing, not the authors', yielded these V and J calls. The sample table contains around 29,000 distinct CDR3 sequences; only one count was recorded for 4.5% to 5.5% of them. The leading ten clones occupy about 1.8% of the sample.

This clonotype was obtained from a female donor with ankylosing spondylitis or in good health (not recorded which). The sequence joins TRBV9 to TRBJ1-3, with 7 bases aligning to TRBD1. Sequencing was carried out using blood, either unsorted or a sorted T cell fraction (not recorded which). The nucleotides read TGTGCCAGCAGCACCAGACAGGGAAACTCTGGAAACACCATATATTTT. It translates as CASSTRQGNSGNTIYF.